Below, 19 T cell receptor beta chains from the same sample are listed, as sequenced in a study of T cell responses to AZD1222 COVID-19 vaccine. Assay: immunoSEQ multiplex PCR; the TCRdb copy retains only in-frame clones and omits some. The table shows approximately 130,000 clones, with roughly 93% occurring only once. Sequences were derived from peripheral blood, sampled on day 0 of AZD1222 vaccination. The source of these receptors is an adult in good health.

The chain has TRBV7-3 and TRBJ2-5; the D is unclear. Trimming removed 2 bases at V and 4 bases at J, with 8 bases between. Germline V gene data show CDR1 as SGHTA and CDR2 as FQGTGA. This CDR3 has 13 residues. The CDR3 region has the DNA TGTGCCAGCAGCTTAGACCTAGGAGAGACCCAGTACTTC. It encodes CASSLDLGETQYF.

The chain has TRBV7-2 and TRBJ1-2; TRBD1 aligns across 12 bases. CDR1 SGHTA and CDR2 FQGNSA come from the germline V gene. Trimming took 8 bases from V and 8 from J; bases not matched to a gene: 9. The CDR3 is made up of 14 amino acids. The chain's CDR3 is CASGTGGRRGGYTF. The CDR3, as DNA: TGTGCCAGCGGGACAGGGGGCCGGAGGGGAGGCTACACCTTC.

V gene TRBV28 combines with J gene TRBJ1-1, with D possibly being TRBD1 (5 bases). The CDR3 has 13 amino acids. The germline gives CDR1 MDHEN, CDR2 SYDVKM. Trimming removed 6 bases at V and 5 bases at J, with 13 bases between. As DNA, the CDR3 is TGTGCCAGCAGCGGGGCCGGGTGGACTGAAGCTTTCTTT. Amino acid sequence: CASSGAGWTEAFF.

The CDR3 nucleotides read TGTGCCAGCAGCCTAAGTTTGGCCTCCTCGGACTATGGCTACACCTTC. It encodes CASSLSLASSDYGYTF. The chain recombines TRBV7-6 with TRBJ1-2; D call uncertain. Germline V gene sequence: CDR1 SGHVS, CDR2 FNYEAQ. Trimming removed 5 bases from V and 3 bases from J, with 19 bases in between. The length of the CDR3 is 16 residues.

The V call is TRBV6-5, the J call TRBJ2-5; no clear D. This CDR3 spans 14 amino acids. Germline assignment: CDR1 MNHEY and CDR2 SVGAGI. The V gene lost 8 bases and the J gene lost 5 bases, with 18 bases spanning the gap. CDR3 loop: CASGDWTPIETQYF. For the CDR3, the DNA is TGTGCCAGCGGGGATTGGACCCCTATTGAGACCCAGTACTTC.

The rearrangement uses TRBV5-1 and TRBJ2-1; the match to TRBD2 covers 9 bases. The V segment lost 0 bases and the J segment 4 bases; nucleotides outside the gene matches: 5. Looked up from germline, CDR1 is SGHRS and CDR2 is YFSETQ. This CDR3 spans 16 amino acids. This CDR3 reads CASSLVAGDLYNEQFF. The CDR3 DNA follows: TGCGCCAGCAGCTTGGTAGCGGGAGACCTGTACAATGAGCAGTTCTTC.

This clone was seen once. The chain carries TRBV11-3 and TRBJ1-1; D is uncertain. Germline V gene data show CDR1 as SGHNT and CDR2 as YENEEA. This CDR3 is built from 13 residues. Trimming left V 3 bases short and J 1 base short, with 6 bases between. CDR3 sequence reads: CASSFGQNTEAFF. The CDR3 coding sequence is TGTGCCAGCAGCTTCGGGCAGAACACTGAAGCTTTCTTT.

J is TRBJ2-5 and V is TRBV5-1, with 9 positions matching TRBD1. Germline loops: CDR1 SGHRS, CDR2 YFSETQ. J was trimmed by 4 bases and V by 3 bases; bases with no gene match: 4. This CDR3 has 14 residues. The CDR3 here is CASSSGQGTETQYF. DNA for the CDR3: TGCGCCAGCAGCTCCGGACAGGGGACAGAGACCCAGTACTTC.

This clone was detected only once. This sequence joins TRBV7-9 and TRBJ1-1; D is undetermined. The V and J ends lost 1 base and 4 bases respectively, with 10 bases between them. This CDR3 is 14 amino acids long. The germline CDR1 and CDR2 sequences are SEHNR and FQNEAQ (reference sequence). DNA for the CDR3: TGTGCCAGCAGCTTAGTGGGAGGGCGCACTGAAGCTTTCTTT. Protein product: CASSLVGGRTEAFF.

The rearrangement joins TRBV30 to TRBJ2-5; no definite D call. The CDR3 loop spans 12 amino acids. Germline V gene lookup returns CDR1 GTSNPN and CDR2 SVGIG (reference sequence). Trimming stripped 0 bases from V and 3 bases from J, with 5 bases between. The CDR3 region is CAWSVQKETQYF. CDR3 sequence (DNA): TGTGCCTGGAGTGTCCAGAAAGAGACCCAGTACTTC.

V is TRBV9 and J is TRBJ1-2; D is undetermined. Between the trimmed V and J ends, which lost 6 bases and 7 bases, there was a span of 10 bases. Per germline, CDR1 SGDLS and CDR2 YYNGEE. The CDR3 loop spans 11 amino acids. The CDR3 DNA reads TGTGCCAGCAATTCCGCATTTGGCTACACCTTC. It yields the protein CASNSAFGYTF.

The chain employs TRBV6-5 and TRBJ1-5, with 8 bases identical to TRBD1. The V segment lost 6 bases and the J segment 6 bases; nucleotides outside the gene matches: 7. The germline gives CDR1 MNHEY, CDR2 SVGAGI. The CDR3 covers 14 residues. The CDR3 DNA reads TGTGCCAGCAGCACTTCGACAGGGGTTCAGCCCCAGCATTTT. It yields the protein CASSTSTGVQPQHF.

The chain is built from TRBV18 and TRBJ1-1; no clear D gene. Between the trimmed V and J ends, which lost 1 base and 3 bases, there was a span of 12 bases. The CDR3 contains 15 residues. CDR1 is KGHSH, CDR2 LQKENI, per germline. CDR3 coding DNA: TGTGCCAGCTCACCACTGCCCAGGTTTTACACTGAAGCTTTCTTT. Protein sequence: CASSPLPRFYTEAFF.

The CDR3 region has the DNA TGTGCCACCAGCCGAGGGGGGTCTTTTTATGAGCAGTTCTTC. Its translation is CATSRGGSFYEQFF. This chain links TRBV15 with TRBJ2-1; possibly TRBD1 or TRBD2 for D (6 bases each). This CDR3 contains 14 residues. Germline lookup yields CDR1 LNHNV and CDR2 YYDKDF (reference sequence). The germline V and J ends were trimmed by 5 bases and 8 bases, with 16 bases remaining between them.

The J gene is TRBJ1-1, the V gene TRBV29-1, with D unresolved. The CDR3 length is 12 residues. The V gene lost 4 bases and the J gene lost 1 base, with 7 bases spanning the gap. Germline values: CDR1 SQVTM, CDR2 ANQGSEA. The CDR3 loop reads CSVGHWNTEAFF. The CDR3 bases are TGCAGCGTTGGACACTGGAACACTGAAGCTTTCTTT.

V gene TRBV9 combines with J gene TRBJ2-2, with D uncertain. The germline CDR1 and CDR2 sequences are SGDLS and YYNGEE. The V end was cut by 6 bases, the J end by 0 bases, with 9 bases between. The CDR3 is 14 amino acids. The CDR3 DNA reads as TGTGCCAGCACCTACACTGCGAACACCGGGGAGCTGTTTTTT. Encoded protein: CASTYTANTGELFF.

This chain joins TRBV19 and TRBJ2-3, with D possibly being TRBD2 (6 bases). Trimming shortened V by 3 bases and J by 6 bases, and 13 bases separated the two germline ends. There are 14 residues in the CDR3. CDR1 and CDR2 from the germline V gene are LNHDA and SQIVND (reference sequence). The CDR3: CASSMGRTTDTQYF. CDR3 sequence (DNA): TGTGCCAGTAGTATGGGACGGACTACGGATACGCAGTATTTT.

The chain carries TRBV7-2 and TRBJ1-3, with a weak D call TRBD1 (5 bases). Germline CDR1 SGHTA, CDR2 FQGNSA. The CDR3 sequence is 15 residues long. V was clipped by 1 base and J by 0 bases, with 7 bases between them. DNA of the CDR3: TGTGCCAGCAGCTTAGAGGGGAACTCTGGAAACACCATATATTTT. Protein product: CASSLEGNSGNTIYF.

The chain joins TRBV27 to TRBJ1-3, with a tentative D call TRBD1 (5 bases). The germline gives CDR1 MNHEY, CDR2 SMNVEV (reference sequence). V was pared by 5 bases and J by 2 bases, with 13 bases between. This CDR3 contains 15 residues. The CDR3 sequence is CASSPTAGTGNTIYF. As DNA, the CDR3 is TGTGCCAGCAGTCCGACAGCGGGGACTGGAAACACCATATATTTT.